The 8 T cell receptor beta chains listed next were all sequenced from one sample in a study of blood T cell repertoires in COVID-19. The method was immunoSEQ multiplex PCR; TCRdb's version includes in-frame clones alone and lacks a portion of them. This sample has a few hundred thousand clones, with roughly 81% found just once. The sample taken for sequencing was PBMCs or T cells enriched from blood (not recorded which). Every receptor here comes from a woman in her forties or fifties who had been exposed to COVID-19.

This chain links TRBV11-2 with TRBJ2-5, with 9 bases lining up with TRBD2. Unmatched junction bases numbered 8, after V lost 1 base and J lost 5 bases. CDR1 and CDR2 (germline): SGHAT, FQNNGV. CDR3 size: 16 residues. CDR3 region: CASSLARGGAGETQYF. The CDR3 DNA is TGTGCCAGCAGCTTAGCCCGCGGGGGGGCCGGGGAGACCCAGTACTTC.

This clone was recorded only once. The rearrangement joins TRBV5-1 to TRBJ2-1; possibly TRBD2 for D (7 bases). Trimming removed 3 bases at V and 9 bases at J, with 19 bases between. Germline CDR1 SGHRS, CDR2 YFSETQ. CDR3 length equals 15 residues. Here the CDR3 reads CASSYVGGGEGEQFF. Here the CDR3 DNA reads TGCGCCAGCAGCTACGTGGGCGGGGGCGAGGGTGAGCAGTTCTTC.

This clone was recorded a few times. The chain recombines TRBV28 with TRBJ2-3; 10 bases map to TRBD1. CDR3 length equals 16 residues. Germline CDR1 and CDR2: MDHEN and SYDVKM. V dropped 5 bases and J dropped 3; count of bases not matched to a gene: 8. The chain's CDR3 is CASSGAGTGVTDTQYF. The DNA for the CDR3 is TGTGCCAGCAGTGGAGCGGGGACAGGGGTGACAGATACGCAGTATTTT.

The chain uses TRBV28 and TRBJ2-7, with 7 bases matching TRBD2. V lost 5 bases and J lost 2; bases outside the gene matches: 21. The germline V gene encodes CDR1 MDHEN and CDR2 SYDVKM. CDR3 length: 19 residues. The CDR3 coding sequence is TGTGCCAGCAGTCTCATGGGGGGGGTAGTATACGAAGGGACCTACGAGCAGTACTTC. Residues: CASSLMGGVVYEGTYEQYF. Variable domain in full (rest from reference TRBV28 and TRBJ2-7): DVKVTQSSRYLVKRTGEKVFLECVQDMDHENMFWYRQDPGLGLRLIYFSYDVKMKEKGDIPEGYSVSREKKERFSLILESASTNQTSMYLCASSLMGGVVYEGTYEQYFGPGTRLTVT.

This sequence joins TRBV10-3 and TRBJ2-3, with D unclear. The CDR3 extends over 14 amino acids. CDR1 is ENHRY and CDR2 is SYGVKD in the germline V gene. V lost 0 bases to trimming and J lost 4 bases, with 8 bases between them. DNA for the CDR3: TGTGCCATCAGTGAGTCGGCCAGCGCAGATACGCAGTATTTT. Its protein product is CAISESASADTQYF.

The genes are TRBV5-1 and TRBJ1-2; 9 bases are a match to TRBD1. Trimming cost V 4 bases and J 7 bases; bases outside gene matches: 11. CDR1 SGHRS and CDR2 YFSETQ come from the germline V gene. The CDR3 covers 15 residues. The CDR3 region has the DNA TGCGCCAGCAGCCCCGGACCGGGACAGGGTGGTGGCTACACCTTC. Translated, it gives CASSPGPGQGGGYTF.

This clone was recorded only once. This chain joins TRBV10-3 and TRBJ2-5; the match to TRBD2 covers 7 bases. Germline CDR1 ENHRY, CDR2 SYGVKD. J gave up 4 bases and V 0 bases, and 11 bases lay outside the gene matches. The CDR3 covers 17 residues. DNA for the CDR3: TGTGCCATCAGTGAGTCGGCCCCGGCGTCGGGAGGAGAGACCCAGTACTTC. It specifies CAISESAPASGGETQYF.

The chain has TRBV24-1 and TRBJ2-1; D is possibly TRBD2 (6 bases). Germline CDR1 KGHDR, CDR2 SFDVKD. V was clipped by 1 base and J by 10 bases, with 10 bases between them. The CDR3 is 13 residues long. CDR3 sequence: CATSDFGGWEQFF. Written as DNA, the CDR3 is TGTGCCACCAGTGATTTTGGAGGGTGGGAGCAGTTCTTC.